This T cell receptor beta chain originates from a study of CD8 T cells in cerebrospinal fluid in Alzheimer's disease. Measured by frequency, this clonotype is medium-sized (0.01 to 0.1%). The germline V gene encodes CDR1 MDHEN and CDR2 SYDVKM. There are 16 residues in the CDR3. TCRdb reworked the 10x single-cell sequencing reads into one entry per CDR3 protein, no DNA. The sample has 1,500 to 2,000 distinct CDR3 sequences. The clonotype originates from a human donor in good health. The rearrangement uses TRBV28 and TRBJ1-5. What was sequenced was cerebrospinal fluid. This chain's CDR3 is CASSLFGRNSNQPQHF.